What follows is one T cell receptor beta chain and its context. What it recognizes is unknown. The CDR3 length is 15 residues. The V end was cut by 3 bases, the J end by 5 bases, with 16 bases between. Per the germline V gene, CDR1 is LNHNV and CDR2 is YYDKDF (reference sequence). This sample is drawn from a study of beta chain features in type 1 diabetes. Study outcomes and limitations: Researchers cautioned that cDNA sequencing could over-represent cells with high TCR expression. Shorter templates might be favored by PCR, and equally so in patients and in controls.

Purity above 98% was achieved in all sorted populations. Isolated RNA was reverse transcribed in full, so expressed TCRB transcripts were sequenced. Clones were sequenced by immunoSEQ multiplex PCR, and TCRdb holds only the in-frame ones, with some missing. The table lists 250,000 to 300,000 clones, around 7.3% of them singletons. The clonotype originates from a woman aged 18-29 years in good health. The chain joins TRBV15 to TRBJ2-5; D may correspond to TRBD1 or TRBD2 (6 bases each). The sequenced sample consisted of central memory CD4+ T cells from blood. As DNA, the CDR3 is TGTGCCACCAGCAGGCCCGTCGGGGGCCGGGAGACCCAGTACTTC. Translated: CATSRPVGGRETQYF.